Listed here are 18 T cell receptor beta chains from one sample, sequenced in a study of T cell responses to AZD1222 COVID-19 vaccine. The table came from immunoSEQ multiplex PCR; TCRdb's copy has only in-frame clones and leaves some out. The sample records roughly 200,000 clones, more than 85% being singletons. The sequencing used peripheral blood, collected 28 days after the second AZD1222 dose. Receptors originate from an adult who received the AZD1222 COVID-19 vaccine.

The chain recombines TRBV7-9 with TRBJ1-6; possible D gene TRBD1, 6 bases. V lost 5 bases and J lost 8, with 19 bases in between. CDR1 and CDR2 from the germline V gene are SEHNR and FQNEAQ (reference sequence). CDR3 length equals 16 residues. As DNA, the CDR3 is TGTGCCAGCAGCCAGGGGACACCTAACCTGGATTCACCCCTCCACTTT. This encodes CASSQGTPNLDSPLHF. The full variable domain, in which reference TRBV7-9 and TRBJ1-6 provide the parts outside the CDR3, is DTGVSQNPRHKITKRGQNVTFRCDPISEHNRLYWYRQTLGQGPEFLTYFQNEAQLEKSRLLSDRFSAERPKGSFSTLEIQRTEQGDSAMYLCASSQGTPNLDSPLHFGNGTRLTVT.

A few counts support this clone. This chain joins TRBV27 and TRBJ1-4; 8 bases are a match to TRBD1. Germline lookup yields CDR1 MNHEY and CDR2 SMNVEV (reference sequence). After removal of 6 bases from V and 0 bases from J, the junction contained 6 bases not matched to a gene. CDR3 size: 16 residues. CDR3 sequence: CASRRTGPATNEKLFF. The CDR3 DNA is TGTGCCAGCAGGAGGACAGGGCCGGCAACTAATGAAAAACTGTTTTTT.

Written as DNA, the CDR3 is TGTGCCAGCAGCTTGGGAAGGGACAGAGGTCAGCCCCAGCATTTT. It translates to CASSLGRDRGQPQHF. The chain employs TRBV7-2 and TRBJ1-5; 7 bases line up with TRBD1. The CDR3 is made up of 15 amino acids. Germline CDR1 reads SGHTA; CDR2 reads FQGNSA. V lost 3 bases, J lost 6 bases, and 8 bases stayed unmatched.

J is TRBJ1-3 and V is TRBV6-1; D is undetermined. V shed 4 bases and J shed 0 bases, with 13 bases lying between them. The CDR3 length is 16 residues. Germline V gene data show CDR1 as MNHNS and CDR2 as SASEGT. The CDR3 region is CASSVRTADSGNTIYF. The CDR3 region has the DNA TGTGCCAGCAGTGTCAGAACAGCCGACTCTGGAAACACCATATATTTT.

This chain connects TRBV2 to TRBJ1-5, with a tentative D call TRBD1 (5 bases). The CDR3 totals 14 residues. Trimming removed 6 bases at V and 4 bases at J, with 13 bases between. Germline values: CDR1 SNHLY, CDR2 FYNNEI. DNA of the CDR3: TGTGCCAGCAGCTGGGACGTAGGGAATCAGCCCCAGCATTTT. This encodes CASSWDVGNQPQHF.

V is TRBV6-5 and J is TRBJ1-5; no definite D call. Per the germline V gene, CDR1 is MNHEY and CDR2 is SVGAGI. The CDR3 is made up of 15 amino acids. V was clipped by 2 bases and J by 1 base, with 9 bases between them. The DNA for the CDR3 is TGTGCCAGCAGTTACAAAGGCTTGAGCAATCAGCCCCAGCATTTT. As protein: CASSYKGLSNQPQHF.

This chain joins TRBV12-3 or TRBV12-4 and TRBJ1-1; no definite D call. Deletions cut 2 bases from V and 1 base from J, with 5 bases between. The CDR3 contains 13 residues. CDR3 sequence: CASSLFRNTEAFF. In nucleotides, the CDR3 is TGTGCCAGCAGTTTATTTAGGAACACTGAAGCTTTCTTT.

The chain combines TRBV7-2 with TRBJ2-7; tentatively, D is TRBD2 (5 bases). V lost 5 bases and J 5 bases, leaving 16 bases between the germline ends. This CDR3 region has 14 residues. The germline CDR1 and CDR2 sequences are SGHTA and FQGNSA. The CDR3 sequence is CASSAREGAHEQYF. For the CDR3, the DNA is TGTGCCAGCAGCGCGCGTGAGGGAGCCCACGAGCAGTACTTC.

The gene calls are TRBV28 and TRBJ2-1; D not resolved. The CDR3 loop spans 14 amino acids. V lost 1 base to trimming and J lost 8 bases, with 12 bases between them. Germline values: CDR1 MDHEN, CDR2 SYDVKM. In DNA form, the CDR3 reads TGTGCCAGCAGTTTATCCGGGCGCTGGGATGAGCAGTTCTTC. Its translation is CASSLSGRWDEQFF.

J is TRBJ2-7 and V is TRBV4-1, with TRBD2 matching over 7 bases. The CDR3 spans 18 residues. Germline lookup yields CDR1 MGHRA and CDR2 YSYEKL. V shed 4 bases and J 0 bases; nucleotides not matched to a gene: 15. The chain's CDR3 is CASSLPSRRETFSYEQYF. The DNA for the CDR3 is TGCGCCAGCAGCCTCCCCAGTAGGCGGGAGACCTTCTCCTACGAGCAGTACTTC.

The V and J genes are TRBV5-6 and TRBJ1-2; a weak D match, TRBD1 (6 bases). The germline V and J ends were trimmed by 4 bases and 0 bases, with 10 bases remaining between them. This CDR3 spans 14 amino acids. Germline CDR1 is SGHDT and CDR2 is YYEEEE. DNA for the CDR3: TGTGCCAGCAGCCCTGGGACACCTAACTATGGCTACACCTTC. Protein: CASSPGTPNYGYTF. The variable domain in full, completed from reference TRBV5-6 and TRBJ1-2, reads DAGVTQSPTHLIKTRGQQVTLRCSPKSGHDTVSWYQQALGQGPQFIFQYYEEEERQRGNFPDRFSGHQFPNYSSELNVNALLLGDSALYLCASSPGTPNYGYTFGSGTRLTVV.

V and J are TRBV18 and TRBJ1-1, with 8 bases that match TRBD1. The germline CDR1 and CDR2 sequences are KGHSH and LQKENI. Trimming cost V 6 bases and J 4 bases; bases outside gene matches: 7. The CDR3 extends over 14 amino acids. The chain's CDR3 is CASSHQGALTEAFF. The CDR3 nucleotides are TGTGCCAGCTCGCACCAGGGGGCGCTCACTGAAGCTTTCTTT. Combining the CDR3 with reference TRBV18 and TRBJ1-1 gives the whole variable domain NAGVMQNPRHLVRRRGQEARLRCSPMKGHSHVYWYRQLPEEGLKFMVYLQKENIIDESGMPKERFSAEFPKEGPSILRIQQVVRGDSAAYFCASSHQGALTEAFFGQGTRLTVV.

The J gene is TRBJ2-7, the V gene TRBV13; either TRBD1 or TRBD2 may fit D (6 bases each). CDR3 length: 16 amino acids. V lost 1 base to trimming and J lost 1 base, with 14 bases between them. Germline loops: CDR1 PRHDT, CDR2 FYEKMQ (reference sequence). The CDR3: CASSLEGGEASYEQYF. CDR3 sequence (DNA): TGTGCCAGCAGCTTAGAGGGGGGAGAAGCATCCTACGAGCAGTACTTC.

The J gene is TRBJ2-3, the V gene TRBV18; no clear D. Trimming shortened V by 1 base and J by 0 bases, and 11 bases separated the two germline ends. The CDR3 is made up of 16 amino acids. Germline V lookup: CDR1 KGHSH, CDR2 LQKENI. The CDR3 region has the DNA TGTGCCAGCTCACCACAGGGTAGCCCAAGCACAGATACGCAGTATTTT. It yields the protein CASSPQGSPSTDTQYF.

The chain is built from TRBV3-1 (or the pseudogene TRBV3-2) and TRBJ2-1; weak D call: TRBD2 (6 bases). The CDR3 length is 16 residues. CDR1 and CDR2 from the germline V gene are LGHDT and YNNKEL (reference sequence). V gave up 0 bases and J gave up 6 bases, with 15 bases separating them. The CDR3 DNA reads as TGTGCCAGCAGCCAAGATGTCCCCAGGCGGGGCAATGAGCAGTTCTTC. Translating it yields CASSQDVPRRGNEQFF.

This rearrangement joins TRBV2 to TRBJ2-7; either TRBD1 or TRBD2 may fit D (6 bases each). This CDR3 has 15 amino acids. From germline, CDR1 is SNHLY and CDR2 FYNNEI. Trimming shortened V by 1 base and J by 0 bases, and 10 bases separated the two germline ends. CDR3 loop: CASSEGLGGSYEQYF. The DNA for the CDR3 is TGTGCCAGCAGTGAAGGACTAGGGGGCTCCTACGAGCAGTACTTC.

V gene TRBV3-1 (or the pseudogene TRBV3-2) combines with J gene TRBJ2-5; D not certain. Per the germline V gene, CDR1 is LGHDT and CDR2 is YNNKEL (reference sequence). CDR3 size: 17 residues. The ends were cut back, 0 bases at V and 0 bases at J, with 14 bases in the middle. The CDR3 DNA reads TGTGCCAGCAGCCAAGATGCAGGTCTGAGGTACCAAGAGACCCAGTACTTC. It is translated as CASSQDAGLRYQETQYF.

The chain links TRBV6-5 to TRBJ1-2; 9 bases align to TRBD1. The CDR3 has 15 residues. J was trimmed by 7 bases and V by 5 bases; bases with no gene match: 11. Looked up from germline, CDR1 is MNHEY and CDR2 is SVGAGI. DNA of the CDR3: TGTGCCAGCAGTATAGACCTACAGGGGGCAGCTGGCTACACCTTC. Translating gives CASSIDLQGAAGYTF.